These 24 T cell receptor beta chains were all obtained from the same sample, sequenced in a study of cytomegalovirus exposure and HLA in healthy donors. Primers for the PCR totalled 60 Vbeta and 13 Jbeta. The table came from immunoSEQ multiplex PCR; TCRdb's copy has only in-frame clones and leaves some out. This sample has more than 100,000 clones; roughly four fifths occur once, and the top ten carry about 8.1%. Material for sequencing was PBMCs. Receptors were obtained from a woman in her fifties or sixties in good health and CMV-seropositive.

This rearrangement joins TRBV29-1 to TRBJ2-7; a weak D match, TRBD1 (5 bases). CDR1 and CDR2 from the germline V gene are SQVTM and ANQGSEA. This CDR3 has 13 amino acids. Trimming stripped 4 bases from V and 0 bases from J, with 10 bases between. CDR3 region: CSVGGQLSYEQYF. For the CDR3, the DNA is TGCAGCGTTGGGGGCCAGCTCTCCTACGAGCAGTACTTC.

The V gene is TRBV10-3, the J gene TRBJ2-5, with 8 positions matching TRBD1. The J call may be wrong; the DNA end is better matched by TRBJ2-7. The CDR3 loop spans 16 amino acids. Germline CDR1 is ENHRY and CDR2 is SYGVKD. CDR3 loop: CAISQGAIKAAYEQYF. DNA of the CDR3: TGTGCCATCAGTCAGGGGGCCATTAAGGCAGCCTACGAGCAGTACTTC.

The chain recombines TRBV28 with TRBJ2-1; 9 bases map to TRBD2. The J segment lost 7 bases and the V segment lost 8 bases, leaving 15 bases of the junction unmatched. The CDR3 totals 16 residues. The germline V gene has CDR1 MDHEN and CDR2 SYDVKM. The CDR3 region is CASPPSGTSSRNEQFF. The CDR3 DNA is TGTGCCAGCCCCCCGTCCGGGACTAGCTCTCGTAATGAGCAGTTCTTC.

V gene TRBV7-9 combines with J gene TRBJ2-6; tentatively, D is TRBD2 (7 bases). V was shortened by 5 bases and J by 11 bases, with 16 bases between the two germline ends. Looked up from germline, CDR1 is SEHNR and CDR2 is FQNEAQ (reference sequence). This CDR3 region has 14 residues. CDR3 in amino acids: CASSKGGASDVLTF. The CDR3, as DNA: TGTGCCAGCAGCAAGGGGGGGGCCTCGGACGTCCTGACTTTC.

There are a few counts of this clone. The chain is built from TRBV14 and TRBJ2-2; D might be TRBD2 (6 bases). Trimming stripped 4 bases from V and 2 bases from J, with 20 bases between. Germline V CDR1 and CDR2: SGHDN, FVKESK. The CDR3 runs to 18 residues. CDR3 sequence: CASSPMARLARNTGELFF. CDR3 DNA sequence: TGTGCCAGCAGCCCTATGGCGAGGCTAGCGCGCAACACCGGGGAGCTGTTTTTT.

V and J are TRBV27 and TRBJ2-1, with unresolved D. The CDR3 consists of 14 residues. V gave up 3 bases and J gave up 0 bases, with 6 bases separating them. Germline CDR1 reads MNHEY; CDR2 reads SMNVEV (reference sequence). CDR3 in amino acids: CASSFGSSYNEQFF. In DNA form, the CDR3 reads TGTGCCAGCAGTTTCGGTAGCTCCTACAATGAGCAGTTCTTC.

CDR3 nucleotides: TGTGCCACCAGCAGAGACGACAGGGGGCGGAACGATGAGCAGTTCTTC. Protein product: CATSRDDRGRNDEQFF. The V call is TRBV15, the J call TRBJ2-1; 10 bases match TRBD1. Germline V lookup: CDR1 LNHNV, CDR2 YYDKDF (reference sequence). The CDR3 has 16 residues. V lost 0 bases and J lost 8; bases outside the gene matches: 7.

The chain uses TRBV19 and TRBJ1-2, with D tentatively TRBD1 (5 bases). CDR3 length: 13 residues. The ends were cut back, 5 bases at V and 2 bases at J, with 9 bases in the middle. Germline lookup yields CDR1 LNHDA and CDR2 SQIVND (reference sequence). In nucleotides, the CDR3 is TGTGCCAGTAGTCGCAGGACAAACTATGGCTACACCTTC. Amino acid sequence: CASSRRTNYGYTF.

This chain uses TRBV28 with TRBJ2-1; D possibly corresponds to TRBD2 (6 bases). The V gene's germline CDR1 is MDHEN and CDR2 SYDVKM. V shed 2 bases and J shed 10 bases, with 15 bases lying between them. The CDR3 is 14 residues long. CDR3 sequence: CASSLRVSRGEQFF. CDR3 coding DNA: TGTGCCAGCAGTTTACGCGTCTCCCGGGGGGAGCAGTTCTTC.

V gene TRBV11-2 combines with J gene TRBJ2-7, with 7 bases that match TRBD1. V lost 5 bases, J lost 3 bases, and 7 bases stayed unmatched. The CDR3 totals 14 residues. The germline V gene has CDR1 SGHAT and CDR2 FQNNGV. In DNA, the CDR3 is TGTGCCAGCAGCCAAGACAGGGAAAACTACGAGCAGTACTTC. It codes for CASSQDRENYEQYF.

The chain employs TRBV5-1 and TRBJ2-1, with 15 bases matching TRBD2. The CDR3 sequence is 16 residues long. Per the germline V gene, CDR1 is SGHRS and CDR2 is YFSETQ. V dropped 4 bases and J dropped 7; count of bases not matched to a gene: 6. The CDR3: CASSPPGLAGGNEQFF. Here the CDR3 DNA reads TGCGCCAGCAGCCCCCCGGGACTAGCGGGAGGTAATGAGCAGTTCTTC.

This clone was seen a few times. The rearrangement uses TRBV7-9 and TRBJ1-6; TRBD1 is a possible D gene (5 bases). Germline-derived CDR1 and CDR2 are SEHNR and FQNEAQ (reference sequence). With 5 bases removed from V and 11 bases from J, the gap between germline ends came to 19 bases. The CDR3 covers 15 residues. The CDR3 here is CASSPFLGEGAPLHF. DNA of the CDR3: TGTGCCAGCAGCCCCTTCCTAGGGGAAGGTGCACCCCTCCACTTT. The full variable domain, rest sourced from reference TRBV7-9 and TRBJ1-6, is DTGVSQNPRHKITKRGQNVTFRCDPISEHNRLYWYRQTLGQGPEFLTYFQNEAQLEKSRLLSDRFSAERPKGSFSTLEIQRTEQGDSAMYLCASSPFLGEGAPLHFGNGTRLTVT.

The chain uses TRBV5-8 and TRBJ1-5; perhaps TRBD1 as D (5 bases). The V and J ends lost 3 bases and 5 bases respectively, with 9 bases between them. CDR1 SGHTS and CDR2 YDEGEE come from the germline V gene. This CDR3 spans 13 amino acids. The CDR3 DNA reads TGTGCCAGCAGCTCCGGGGGATATCAGCCCCAGCATTTT. Its translation is CASSSGGYQPQHF.

As regards this clone: A junction end diverges from the germline sequence, so it may reflect a read error. V gene TRBV7-9 combines with J gene TRBJ2-6; D is possibly TRBD1 (5 bases). Germline lookup yields CDR1 SEHNR and CDR2 FQNEAQ (reference sequence). The CDR3 is 19 amino acids. The CDR3 nucleotides read TGTGCCAGCAGCTTAGTTATCGACAGCCATAGCTCTGGGGCCAACGGCCTGACTTTC. It translates to CASSLVIDSHSSGANGLTF.

The chain uses TRBV11-2 and TRBJ2-3; possibly TRBD1 for D (6 bases). V was trimmed by 0 bases and J by 3 bases, leaving 13 bases between them. The CDR3 sequence is 16 residues long. Germline V gives CDR1 SGHAT, CDR2 FQNNGV. The CDR3 DNA reads TGTGCCAGCAGCTTAGACCCCACAGGGATTACAGATACGCAGTATTTT. Its translation: CASSLDPTGITDTQYF.

This clone occurred a few times. The chain joins TRBV30 to TRBJ1-5; a weak D match, TRBD1 (6 bases). From germline, CDR1 is GTSNPN and CDR2 SVGIG (reference sequence). CDR3 length: 14 amino acids. V dropped 0 bases and J dropped 7 bases, with 13 bases sitting between them. Here the CDR3 DNA reads TGTGCCTGGAGTGTTGGGCAGGGGAGCCAGCCCCAGCATTTT. Protein product: CAWSVGQGSQPQHF.

The chain has TRBV9 and TRBJ1-1, with D hard to call. CDR1 is SGDLS, CDR2 YYNGEE, per germline. This CDR3 is 14 amino acids long. V lost 2 bases to trimming and J lost 4 bases, with 12 bases between them. The CDR3 DNA reads as TGTGCCAGCAGCGTCGACCCAGCGGGCACTGAAGCTTTCTTT. This sequence encodes CASSVDPAGTEAFF.

The chain uses TRBV6-1 and TRBJ2-7; 8 bases align to TRBD1. The trim removed 5 bases at V and 4 bases at J, leaving 4 bases unmatched. This CDR3 region has 13 residues. Germline-derived CDR1 and CDR2 are MNHNS and SASEGT. CDR3 protein: CASSMQGAYEQYF. CDR3 nucleotides: TGTGCCAGCAGTATGCAGGGGGCATACGAGCAGTACTTC.

V usage is TRBV6-4 and J usage is TRBJ2-3; 7 nucleotides line up with TRBD1. In germline, CDR1 is MRHNA, CDR2 SNTAGT. V lost 0 bases, J lost 3 bases, and 0 bases stayed unmatched. The CDR3 is 14 amino acids. The CDR3 DNA sequence: TGTGCCAGCAGTGACTCACAGGGGACAGATACGCAGTATTTT. Its translation: CASSDSQGTDTQYF.

The chain recombines TRBV28 with TRBJ1-2, with D possibly matching TRBD1 (6 bases). Trimming stripped 5 bases from V and 5 bases from J, with 21 bases between. The CDR3 extends over 16 amino acids. Germline CDR1 reads MDHEN; CDR2 reads SYDVKM. In nucleotides, the CDR3 is TGTGCCAGCAGTCTTCAGGGGCCTGGAGGTGTTTATGGCTACACCTTC. This gives the protein CASSLQGPGGVYGYTF.

This sequence joins TRBV6-1 and TRBJ2-1; 7 positions match TRBD2. V lost 10 bases and J lost 8; bases outside the gene matches: 14. Germline assignment: CDR1 MNHNS and CDR2 SASEGT. There are 14 residues in the CDR3. This chain's CDR3 is CATKRDPLMDEQFF. The DNA for the CDR3 is TGTGCCACCAAGCGGGACCCCCTCATGGATGAGCAGTTCTTC.

J is TRBJ1-2 and V is TRBV5-5; 9 bases are shared with TRBD1. V was clipped by 3 bases and J by 8 bases; unmatched bases: 5. Looked up from germline, CDR1 is SGHKS and CDR2 is YYEKEE (reference sequence). The CDR3 has 13 residues. The CDR3 DNA reads TGTGCCAGCAGCTGGGGACAGGGAGGGGGCTACACCTTC. It translates to CASSWGQGGGYTF.

This chain links TRBV27 with TRBJ2-5; 11 bases map to TRBD2. The length of the CDR3 is 16 residues. V shed 3 bases and J 4 bases; nucleotides not matched to a gene: 7. Per the germline V gene, CDR1 is MNHEY and CDR2 is SMNVEV (reference sequence). CDR3 bases: TGTGCCAGCAGTTTCCATCGGACTAGCGGGCTAGAGACCCAGTACTTC. It codes for CASSFHRTSGLETQYF.

The DNA of the CDR3 is TGTGCCAGCACAGCCTCGTGGGAGGATGGCTACACCTTC. Amino acids: CASTASWEDGYTF. The chain joins TRBV25-1 to TRBJ1-2; D gene ambiguous. The CDR3 loop spans 13 amino acids. Germline V gene data show CDR1 as MGHDK and CDR2 as SYGVNS. Deletions cut 7 bases from V and 6 bases from J, with 15 bases between.